Presented here are 9 T cell receptor beta chains from one specimen sequenced in a study of cytomegalovirus exposure and HLA in healthy donors. It was with 60 Vbeta and 13 Jbeta primers that the PCR ran. Sequencing used immunoSEQ multiplex PCR; TCRdb keeps in-frame clones, though not all of them. The table records about 110,000 clones, almost 75% of them present only once. The sequenced material came from PBMCs. All receptors come from a man in his forties in good health and CMV-seronegative.

V and J are TRBV23-1 and TRBJ2-3; 7 bases line up with TRBD1. TRBV23-1 is sorted into the ORF group, with uncertain function. The CDR3 covers 15 residues. The V gene end was trimmed by 3 bases and the J gene end by 0 bases; junction bases not matched to a gene: 3. CDR3 residues: CASSHRGLSTDTQYF. DNA for the CDR3: TGCGCCAGCAGTCACAGGGGGTTGAGCACAGATACGCAGTATTTT.

The V gene is TRBV5-4, the J gene TRBJ2-5; 8 nucleotides match TRBD1. Germline values: CDR1 SGHNT, CDR2 YYREEE (reference sequence). Germline trimming cut 1 base from V and 4 bases from J; bases unmatched to any gene: 6. The CDR3 covers 15 residues. CDR3 DNA: TGTGCCAGCAGCTTGAACCGCCAGGGGGCAGAGACCCAGTACTTC. This encodes CASSLNRQGAETQYF.

The genes are TRBV5-1 and TRBJ2-7; 7 positions agree with TRBD2. The ends lost 2 bases at V and 7 bases at J; junction bases unmatched: 9. Germline V gene data show CDR1 as SGHRS and CDR2 as YFSETQ. The CDR3 runs to 14 residues. The CDR3 nucleotides are TGCGCCAGCAGCTTCGGCCGGGGGGTCGGGGAGCAGTACTTC. Its translation is CASSFGRGVGEQYF.

The CDR3 sequence: CASSPKVDRFYGYTF. The CDR3 region has the DNA TGTGCCAGTAGTCCCAAGGTCGACAGATTCTATGGCTACACCTTC. The rearrangement uses TRBV19 and TRBJ1-2; D might be TRBD1 (5 bases). The CDR3 sequence is 15 residues long. The V gene's germline CDR1 is LNHDA and CDR2 SQIVND (reference sequence). V lost 5 bases, J lost 4 bases, and 17 bases lay in between.

The rearrangement joins TRBV14 to TRBJ1-2, with D possibly matching TRBD1 (5 bases). CDR1 and CDR2 (germline): SGHDN, FVKESK. This CDR3 contains 12 residues. V was clipped by 4 bases and J by 4 bases, with 7 bases between them. The DNA for the CDR3 is TGTGCCAGCAGCCTAGACAGCTATGGCTACACCTTC. It yields the protein CASSLDSYGYTF.

The chain is built from TRBV6-5 and TRBJ2-5; D is undetermined. Trimming left V 6 bases short and J 5 bases short, with 16 bases between. CDR3 length: 14 amino acids. Germline loops: CDR1 MNHEY, CDR2 SVGAGI. The DNA for the CDR3 is TGTGCCAGCAGCAACCAAGACCGGCGGGAGACCCAGTACTTC. Amino acid sequence: CASSNQDRRETQYF.

This clone was counted a few times. The V and J genes are TRBV27 and TRBJ1-5; 9 nucleotides line up with TRBD1. Unmatched junction bases numbered 3, after V lost 6 bases and J lost 3 bases. The germline V gene encodes CDR1 MNHEY and CDR2 SMNVEV (reference sequence). There are 14 residues in the CDR3. The CDR3 region is CASSWTGANQPQHF. The DNA for the CDR3 is TGTGCCAGCAGCTGGACAGGGGCCAATCAGCCCCAGCATTTT.

The gene calls are TRBV19 and TRBJ1-5; tentatively, D is TRBD1 (6 bases). The CDR3 has 16 residues. V lost 8 bases and J 1 base, leaving 18 bases between the germline ends. Per the germline V gene, CDR1 is LNHDA and CDR2 is SQIVND (reference sequence). CDR3 DNA: TGTGCCAGTCCCGTCGACAGGATGGGGAGCAATCAGCCCCAGCATTTT. Its translation is CASPVDRMGSNQPQHF.

The rearrangement joins TRBV11-2 to TRBJ2-1; TRBD2 is a possible D gene (7 bases). The CDR3 extends over 16 amino acids. V was trimmed by 1 base and J by 8 bases, leaving 18 bases between them. The germline gives CDR1 SGHAT, CDR2 FQNNGV. CDR3 bases: TGTGCCAGCAGCTTAGGAATGAAGGGGGGGGCCTATGAGCAGTTCTTC. Translation gives CASSLGMKGGAYEQFF.